These 32 T cell receptor beta chains share one sample of origin, sequenced in a study of TIL therapy for anti-PD-1-resistant metastatic lung cancer. Time point in this sample: pre-treatment sample, taken before nivolumab and TIL therapy. Tumor tissue came from excised metastases, mostly pleural nodules or supraclavicular lymph nodes. Sequencing used immunoSEQ v3. Generated by immunoSEQ multiplex PCR, the TCRdb table keeps only in-frame clones and is missing some. The sample carries approximately 9,400 clones, 50% to 70% recorded once. The specimen comprised tumor tissue, sampled at baseline. The source is a person aged 25 to 85 with non-small cell lung cancer.

The chain recombines TRBV6-1 with TRBJ2-1; 10 nucleotides match TRBD2. Germline V lookup: CDR1 MNHNS, CDR2 SASEGT. The CDR3 consists of 14 residues. Trimming cost V 7 bases and J 10 bases; bases outside gene matches: 10. The CDR3 region is CASNMASGREEQFF. For the CDR3, the DNA is TGTGCCAGCAATATGGCTAGCGGGAGAGAGGAGCAGTTCTTC.

The J gene is TRBJ1-1, the V gene TRBV6-6; perhaps TRBD1 as D (5 bases). CDR3 length: 11 residues. Between the trimmed V and J ends, which lost 5 bases and 4 bases, there was a span of 5 bases. Germline CDR1 reads MNHNY; CDR2 reads SVGAGI (reference sequence). The CDR3: CASSRGTEAFF. In DNA, the CDR3 is TGTGCCAGCAGTAGGGGCACTGAAGCTTTCTTT.

The genes are TRBV6-1 and TRBJ2-5; D is undetermined. Trimming pared 1 base from V and 7 bases from J, leaving 13 bases between. CDR1 is MNHNS, CDR2 SASEGT, per germline. This CDR3 comprises 14 residues. This CDR3 reads CASSEGVNLGTQYF. DNA of the CDR3: TGTGCCAGCAGTGAAGGGGTGAATCTCGGGACCCAGTACTTC.

The chain links TRBV11-2 to TRBJ2-7, with D perhaps assigned TRBD1 or TRBD2 (5 bases each). The CDR3 contains 11 residues. Germline-derived CDR1 and CDR2 are SGHAT and FQNNGV. The ends were cut back, 3 bases at V and 7 bases at J, with 7 bases in the middle. The CDR3 coding sequence is TGTGCCAGCAGCTTGGGACGAGAGCAGTACTTC. It yields the protein CASSLGREQYF.

The chain recombines TRBV7-8 with TRBJ2-3, with 7 positions matching TRBD2. V trimming: 1 base; J trimming: 4 bases; junction bases outside the gene matches: 5. Per the germline V gene, CDR1 is SGHVS and CDR2 is FQNEAQ. This CDR3 is 15 amino acids long. CDR3 in DNA: TGTGCCAGCAGCTTAGGGGGGGGATGGGCAGATACGCAGTATTTT. Protein: CASSLGGGWADTQYF.

The chain links TRBV7-6 to TRBJ2-7; D is perhaps TRBD2 (6 bases). V was pared by 0 bases and J by 1 base, with 10 bases between. CDR3 length: 15 amino acids. The germline gives CDR1 SGHVS, CDR2 FNYEAQ. The CDR3 protein is CASSLAPGESYEQYF. DNA of the CDR3: TGTGCCAGCAGCTTAGCACCGGGGGAGTCCTACGAGCAGTACTTC. The variable domain in full, completed from reference TRBV7-6 and TRBJ2-7, reads GAGVSQSPRYKVTKRGQDVALRCDPISGHVSLYWYRQALGQGPEFLTYFNYEAQQDKSGLPNDRFSAERPEGSISTLTIQRTEQRDSAMYRCASSLAPGESYEQYFGPGTRLTVT.

This chain joins TRBV5-4 and TRBJ2-1, with 10 bases matching TRBD2. The germline CDR1 and CDR2 sequences are SGHNT and YYREEE (reference sequence). The CDR3 length is 17 residues. V lost 0 bases to trimming and J lost 3 bases; unmatched junction nucleotides: 6. The CDR3 is CASSLVFSGGYYNEQFF. The CDR3 nucleotides read TGTGCCAGCAGCTTGGTGTTTAGCGGGGGGTACTACAATGAGCAGTTCTTC.

The chain uses TRBV6-1 and TRBJ1-2, with D tentatively TRBD1 (6 bases). Germline V gene lookup returns CDR1 MNHNS and CDR2 SASEGT. V shed 2 bases and J shed 4 bases, with 17 bases lying between them. This CDR3 region has 16 residues. CDR3 coding DNA: TGTGCCAGCAGTGAAAATTTTTGGAACAGGGCCTATGGCTACACCTTC. Its protein is CASSENFWNRAYGYTF.

The chain has TRBV29-1 and TRBJ2-5; 8 bases match TRBD2. Germline values: CDR1 SQVTM, CDR2 ANQGSEA. The CDR3 extends over 13 amino acids. V lost 2 bases to trimming and J lost 4 bases; unmatched junction nucleotides: 3. CDR3: CSVEIGGGETQYF. In nucleotides, the CDR3 is TGCAGCGTTGAAATCGGGGGGGGAGAGACCCAGTACTTC.

This chain links TRBV7-9 with TRBJ1-2, with D maybe TRBD1 (5 bases). This CDR3 region has 14 residues. The germline V gene has CDR1 SEHNR and CDR2 FQNEAQ (reference sequence). Trimming stripped 3 bases from V and 7 bases from J, with 15 bases between. The CDR3 region has the DNA TGTGCCAGCAGCTTGTCCTCTGGGGGGAGTGGCTACACCTTC. Its translation: CASSLSSGGSGYTF.

V gene TRBV4-2 combines with J gene TRBJ2-7, with 13 bases fitting TRBD2. The germline CDR1 and CDR2 sequences are LGHNA and YNFKEQ. The V segment lost 4 bases and the J segment 2 bases; nucleotides outside the gene matches: 5. The length of the CDR3 is 16 residues. This CDR3 is CASSRTSGSFTYEQYF. CDR3 bases: TGTGCCAGCAGCCGGACTAGCGGGAGCTTCACCTACGAGCAGTACTTC.

J is TRBJ2-3 and V is TRBV5-4; D is uncertain. Trimming shortened V by 0 bases and J by 4 bases, and 0 bases separated the two germline ends. Germline-derived CDR1 and CDR2 are SGHNT and YYREEE (reference sequence). CDR3 size: 11 residues. This CDR3 reads CASSLADTQYF. DNA for the CDR3: TGTGCCAGCAGCTTGGCAGATACGCAGTATTTT.

The V call is TRBV7-8, the J call TRBJ1-5; tentative D call: TRBD1 (6 bases). The CDR3 is made up of 14 amino acids. Trimming shortened V by 0 bases and J by 6 bases, and 9 bases separated the two germline ends. CDR1 SGHVS and CDR2 FQNEAQ come from the germline V gene. The CDR3 region is CASSLAGGGQPQHF. CDR3 nucleotides: TGTGCCAGCAGCTTAGCGGGAGGGGGTCAGCCCCAGCATTTT.

This sequence joins TRBV28 and TRBJ2-3, with TRBD1 matching 7 bases. Germline values: CDR1 MDHEN, CDR2 SYDVKM. The CDR3 covers 14 residues. V was clipped by 5 bases and J by 1 base; unmatched bases: 3. CDR3 in amino acids: CASSDRAGTDTQYF. Here the CDR3 DNA reads TGTGCCAGCAGTGACAGGGCGGGCACAGATACGCAGTATTTT.

V gene TRBV7-8 combines with J gene TRBJ1-1; 9 nucleotides align to TRBD1. V trimming: 5 bases; J trimming: 1 base; junction bases outside the gene matches: 17. CDR3 size: 19 residues. Germline CDR1 reads SGHVS; CDR2 reads FQNEAQ. The CDR3 reads CASSTAGTGGVRANTEAFF. CDR3 in DNA: TGTGCCAGCAGCACCGCGGGAACAGGGGGCGTACGAGCGAACACTGAAGCTTTCTTT.

The chain carries TRBV28 and TRBJ1-5; D perhaps matches TRBD1 (5 bases). Trimming shortened V by 5 bases and J by 6 bases, and 17 bases separated the two germline ends. CDR1 and CDR2 from the germline V gene are MDHEN and SYDVKM. This CDR3 region has 15 residues. CDR3 loop: CASSRDPGGRQPQHF. The CDR3 nucleotides are TGTGCCAGCAGTCGGGACCCTGGAGGACGTCAGCCCCAGCATTTT.

A few counts support this clone. The rearrangement links TRBV19 to TRBJ1-3, with TRBD1 matching over 8 bases. Germline lookup yields CDR1 LNHDA and CDR2 SQIVND (reference sequence). CDR3 length equals 15 residues. With 4 bases clipped from V and 0 bases from J, the junction kept 2 bases outside the gene matches. CDR3 sequence: CASSTGQASGNTIYF. CDR3 bases: TGTGCCAGTAGTACGGGACAGGCCTCTGGAAACACCATATATTTT.

The chain uses TRBV11-2 and TRBJ2-1; D uncertain. The CDR3 extends over 14 amino acids. V was pared by 5 bases and J by 6 bases, with 14 bases between. Germline V CDR1 and CDR2: SGHAT, FQNNGV. CDR3: CASSAREITNEQFF. The CDR3, as DNA: TGTGCCAGCAGCGCACGAGAGATAACCAATGAGCAGTTCTTC.

The chain recombines TRBV21-1 with TRBJ2-5; the table's D call, TRBD2, has no DNA check behind it. TRBV21-1 is a documented pseudogene. The CDR3 is 13 amino acids. CDR3 DNA: TGTGCCAGCGATAGCGGGAGAAGGGAGACCCAGTACTTC. Its translation is CASDSGRRETQYF.

This clone has just a few counts. V gene TRBV4-1 combines with J gene TRBJ2-1; no definite D call. Germline assignment: CDR1 MGHRA and CDR2 YSYEKL. The length of the CDR3 is 15 residues. The V gene lost 0 bases and the J gene lost 3 bases, with 9 bases spanning the gap. The CDR3 spells CASSQEFHSYNEQFF. The CDR3 DNA follows: TGCGCCAGCAGCCAAGAATTCCACAGCTACAATGAGCAGTTCTTC.

This clone is categorized as medium-sized (0.01 to 0.1%). The chain uses TRBV7-9 and TRBJ2-1; D ambiguous. This CDR3 is 17 amino acids long. The germline V gene has CDR1 SEHNR and CDR2 FQNEAQ (reference sequence). V was pared by 5 bases and J by 5 bases, with 22 bases between. The chain's CDR3 is CASSSFGQTESHNEQFF. The CDR3, as DNA: TGTGCCAGCAGCAGCTTCGGGCAAACAGAGAGCCACAATGAGCAGTTCTTC. Based on the CDR3 plus reference TRBV7-9 and TRBJ2-1, the full variable domain is DTGVSQNPRHKITKRGQNVTFRCDPISEHNRLYWYRQTLGQGPEFLTYFQNEAQLEKSRLLSDRFSAERPKGSFSTLEIQRTEQGDSAMYLCASSSFGQTESHNEQFFGPGTRLTVL.

The chain recombines TRBV11-3 with TRBJ2-3; 11 bases are shared with TRBD2. The length of the CDR3 is 15 residues. Germline lookup yields CDR1 SGHNT and CDR2 YENEEA. V shed 5 bases and J 6 bases; nucleotides not matched to a gene: 7. The CDR3 DNA is TGTGCCAGCAGCCCGGGACTAGCGGCGGCGGATACGCAGTATTTT. Residues: CASSPGLAAADTQYF. Together with reference TRBV11-3 and TRBJ2-3, the CDR3 gives the full variable domain: EAGVVQSPRYKIIEKKQPVAFWCNPISGHNTLYWYLQNLGQGPELLIRYENEEAVDDSQLPKDRFSAERLKGVDSTLKIQPAELGDSAVYLCASSPGLAAADTQYFGPGTRLTVL.

Relative to its sample, this clone is medium-sized. V gene TRBV19 combines with J gene TRBJ2-7, with no clear D. CDR3 length: 13 residues. V lost 3 bases to trimming and J lost 5 bases, with 11 bases between them. Germline V gives CDR1 LNHDA, CDR2 SQIVND (reference sequence). The CDR3 is CASSIVSAHEQYF. CDR3 DNA: TGTGCCAGTAGTATTGTTTCGGCTCACGAGCAGTACTTC.

The count of this clone is one. The gene calls are TRBV5-1 and TRBJ2-7; D assignment may be TRBD1 or TRBD2 (5 bases each). Germline V gene sequence: CDR1 SGHRS, CDR2 YFSETQ. This CDR3 is built from 14 residues. Trimming pared 4 bases from V and 5 bases from J, leaving 16 bases between. The DNA of the CDR3 is TGCGCCAGCAGCCTGGGACGTCCTGAGGACGAGCAGTACTTC. Translation: CASSLGRPEDEQYF.

By sample share, this clone is medium-sized. The chain couples TRBV5-4 to TRBJ1-1; D gene uncertain. The CDR3 has 15 amino acids. Germline V gene sequence: CDR1 SGHNT, CDR2 YYREEE (reference sequence). The V gene lost 1 base and the J gene lost 2 bases, with 12 bases spanning the gap. The CDR3 reads CASSLLGEGNTEAFF. The CDR3 DNA sequence: TGTGCCAGCAGCTTGCTTGGGGAGGGAAACACTGAAGCTTTCTTT.

The V and J genes are TRBV6-5 and TRBJ1-5, with D uncertain. The V gene's germline CDR1 is MNHEY and CDR2 SVGAGI. The CDR3 has 16 amino acids. V lost 4 bases, J lost 6 bases, and 19 bases lay in between. CDR3 protein: CASSSYSGMRTQPQHF. CDR3 nucleotides: TGTGCCAGCAGTTCGTATTCGGGGATGAGAACTCAGCCCCAGCATTTT.

This clone came up a few times. V and J are TRBV10-2 and TRBJ2-2; TRBD2 matches at 9 bases. The CDR3 contains 15 residues. V dropped 3 bases and J dropped 4; count of bases not matched to a gene: 3. Germline CDR1 WSHSY, CDR2 SAAADI. This chain's CDR3 is CASSDRRGGTGELFF. CDR3 nucleotides: TGCGCCAGCAGTGATAGGCGGGGGGGCACCGGGGAGCTGTTTTTT.

V usage is TRBV11-1 and J usage is TRBJ1-2, with D unclear. Trimming took off 1 base at V and 6 bases at J, with 12 bases between the two ends. The length of the CDR3 is 14 residues. Germline-derived CDR1 and CDR2 are SGHAT and FQDESV (reference sequence). The CDR3 DNA reads as TGTGCCAGCAGCTTAGATTTGTCAGAACATGGCTACACCTTC. Its translation: CASSLDLSEHGYTF.

J is TRBJ2-3 and V is TRBV19; 8 bases are a match to TRBD1. Looked up from germline, CDR1 is LNHDA and CDR2 is SQIVND (reference sequence). The CDR3 consists of 16 residues. V lost 5 bases and J lost 3; bases outside the gene matches: 10. The CDR3 sequence: CASSSRRTGTTDTQYF. CDR3 nucleotides: TGTGCCAGTAGTTCTCGTAGGACAGGGACAACAGATACGCAGTATTTT.

DNA of the CDR3: TGTGCCAGCAGTGAGGTAGCGTGGGAAGAGACCCAGTACTTC. It translates to CASSEVAWEETQYF. The chain has TRBV2 and TRBJ2-5, with D possibly TRBD2 on 5 matching bases. There are 14 residues in the CDR3. Germline CDR1 is SNHLY and CDR2 is FYNNEI. V lost 3 bases, J lost 3 bases, and 11 bases lay in between.

The rearrangement links TRBV5-1 to TRBJ2-1, with TRBD2 matching over 7 bases. The CDR3 has 15 residues. The germline V gene encodes CDR1 SGHRS and CDR2 YFSETQ. V lost 0 bases, J lost 2 bases, and 2 bases stayed unmatched. This chain's CDR3 is CASSLVSGTYNEQFF. CDR3 nucleotides: TGCGCCAGCAGCTTGGTCAGCGGGACCTACAATGAGCAGTTCTTC.

This chain connects TRBV6-5 to TRBJ2-5; TRBD2 agrees at 7 bases. TRBJ2-7 explains the end of the DNA better; the J call may be wrong. From germline, CDR1 is MNHEY and CDR2 SVGAGI. This CDR3 contains 14 residues. DNA of the CDR3: TGTGCCAGCAGTTACCATACGGGGGGCTACGAGCAGTACTTC. Translating it yields CASSYHTGGYEQYF.